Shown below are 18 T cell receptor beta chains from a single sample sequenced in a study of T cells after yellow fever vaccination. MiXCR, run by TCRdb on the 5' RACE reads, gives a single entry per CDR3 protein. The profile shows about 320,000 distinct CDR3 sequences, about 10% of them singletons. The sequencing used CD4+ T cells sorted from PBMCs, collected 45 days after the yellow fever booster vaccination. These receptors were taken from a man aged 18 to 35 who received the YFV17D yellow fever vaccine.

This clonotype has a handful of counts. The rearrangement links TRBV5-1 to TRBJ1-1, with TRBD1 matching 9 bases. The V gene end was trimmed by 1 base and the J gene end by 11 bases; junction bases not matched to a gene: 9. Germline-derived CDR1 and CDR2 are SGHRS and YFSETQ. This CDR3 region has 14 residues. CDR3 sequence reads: CASSLWGQGERAFF. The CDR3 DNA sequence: TGCGCCAGCAGCTTGTGGGGACAGGGCGAAAGGGCTTTCTTT.

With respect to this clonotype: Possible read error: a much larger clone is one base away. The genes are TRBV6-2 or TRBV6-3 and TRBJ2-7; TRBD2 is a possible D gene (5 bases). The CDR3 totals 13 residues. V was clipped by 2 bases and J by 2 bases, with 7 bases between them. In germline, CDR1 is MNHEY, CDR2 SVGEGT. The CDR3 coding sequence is TGTGCCAGCAGTTACGGGAGTACCTACGAGCAGTACTTC. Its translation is CASSYGSTYEQYF.

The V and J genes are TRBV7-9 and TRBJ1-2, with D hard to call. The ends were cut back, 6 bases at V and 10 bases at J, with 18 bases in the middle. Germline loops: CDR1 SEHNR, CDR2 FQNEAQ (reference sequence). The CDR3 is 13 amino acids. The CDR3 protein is CASSFSGQSVYTF. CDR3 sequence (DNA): TGTGCCAGCAGTTTCAGCGGTCAGTCGGTCTACACCTTC.

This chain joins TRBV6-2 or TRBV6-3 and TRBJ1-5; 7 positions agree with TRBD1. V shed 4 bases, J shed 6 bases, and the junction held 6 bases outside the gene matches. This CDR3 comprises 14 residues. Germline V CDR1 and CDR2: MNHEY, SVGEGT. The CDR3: CASSFSGGSQPQHF. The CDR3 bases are TGTGCCAGCAGTTTCTCAGGGGGGAGTCAGCCCCAGCATTTT.

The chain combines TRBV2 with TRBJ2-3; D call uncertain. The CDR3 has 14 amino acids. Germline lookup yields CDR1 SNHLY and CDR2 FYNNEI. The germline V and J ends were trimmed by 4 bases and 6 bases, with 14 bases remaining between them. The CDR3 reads CASSGSPPRDTQYF. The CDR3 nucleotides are TGTGCCAGCAGTGGTAGCCCGCCTAGGGATACGCAGTATTTT.

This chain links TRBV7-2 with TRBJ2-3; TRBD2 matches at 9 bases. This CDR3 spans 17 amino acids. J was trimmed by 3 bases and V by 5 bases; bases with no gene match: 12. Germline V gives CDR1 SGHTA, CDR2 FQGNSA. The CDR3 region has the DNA TGTGCCAGCAGCCCCAAAAGGGGTAGCGGGGGTACAGATACGCAGTATTTT. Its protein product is CASSPKRGSGGTDTQYF.

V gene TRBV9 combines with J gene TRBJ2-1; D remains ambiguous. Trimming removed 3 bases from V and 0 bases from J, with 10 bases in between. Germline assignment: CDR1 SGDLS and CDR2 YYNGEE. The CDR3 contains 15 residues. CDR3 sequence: CASSAAVSSYNEQFF. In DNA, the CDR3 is TGTGCCAGCAGCGCCGCCGTTAGCTCCTACAATGAGCAGTTCTTC.

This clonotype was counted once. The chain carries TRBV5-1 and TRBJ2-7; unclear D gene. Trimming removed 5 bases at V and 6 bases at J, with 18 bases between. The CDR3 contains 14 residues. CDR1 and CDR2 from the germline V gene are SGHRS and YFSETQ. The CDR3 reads CASRKELFVPEQYF. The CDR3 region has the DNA TGCGCCAGCAGAAAAGAACTCTTTGTCCCCGAGCAGTACTTC.

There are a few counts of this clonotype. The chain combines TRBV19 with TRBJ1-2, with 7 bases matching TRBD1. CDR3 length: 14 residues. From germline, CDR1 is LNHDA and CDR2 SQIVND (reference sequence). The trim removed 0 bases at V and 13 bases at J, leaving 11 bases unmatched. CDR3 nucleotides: TGTGCCAGTAGTATAGATAGCAGGGGGATCGGCCGCACCTTC. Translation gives CASSIDSRGIGRTF.

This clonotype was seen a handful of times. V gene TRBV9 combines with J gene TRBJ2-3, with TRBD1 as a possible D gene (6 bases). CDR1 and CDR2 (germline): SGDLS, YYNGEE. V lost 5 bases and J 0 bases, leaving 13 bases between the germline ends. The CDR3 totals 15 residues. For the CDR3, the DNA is TGTGCCAGCAGAGCTACAGGGATCAGCACAGATACGCAGTATTTT. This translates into CASRATGISTDTQYF.

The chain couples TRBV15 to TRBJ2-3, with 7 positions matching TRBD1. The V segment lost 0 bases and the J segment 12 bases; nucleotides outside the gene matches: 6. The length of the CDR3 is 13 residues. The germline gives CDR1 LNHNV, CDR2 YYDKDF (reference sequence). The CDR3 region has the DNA TGTGCCACCAGCAGAGATGGCAGGGGGTCACAGTATTTT. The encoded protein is CATSRDGRGSQYF.

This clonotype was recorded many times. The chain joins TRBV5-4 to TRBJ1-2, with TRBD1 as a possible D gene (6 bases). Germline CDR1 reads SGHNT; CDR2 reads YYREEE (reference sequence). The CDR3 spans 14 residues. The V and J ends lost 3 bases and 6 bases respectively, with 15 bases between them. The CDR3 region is CASSYDTGLHGYTF. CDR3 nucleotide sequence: TGTGCCAGCAGCTACGATACAGGGCTTCATGGCTACACCTTC. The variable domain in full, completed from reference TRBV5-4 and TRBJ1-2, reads ETGVTQSPTHLIKTRGQQVTLRCSSQSGHNTVSWYQQALGQGPQFIFQYYREEENGRGNFPPRFSGLQFPNYSSELNVNALELDDSALYLCASSYDTGLHGYTFGSGTRLTVV.

The CDR3 region is CASSPQGGFQETQYF. DNA of the CDR3: TGCGCCAGCAGCCCCCAAGGGGGCTTCCAAGAGACCCAGTACTTC. V and J are TRBV5-1 and TRBJ2-5, with 7 bases identical to TRBD1. This CDR3 comprises 15 residues. V trimming: 4 bases; J trimming: 1 base; junction bases outside the gene matches: 7. Looked up from germline, CDR1 is SGHRS and CDR2 is YFSETQ.

CDR3 loop: CASSLDWGDYGYTF. The CDR3, as DNA: TGTGCCAGCAGCTTAGATTGGGGTGACTATGGCTACACCTTC. The rearrangement uses TRBV7-2 and TRBJ1-2; unclear D gene. V lost 1 base, J lost 3 bases, and 9 bases lay in between. Germline lookup yields CDR1 SGHTA and CDR2 FQGNSA. This CDR3 spans 14 amino acids.

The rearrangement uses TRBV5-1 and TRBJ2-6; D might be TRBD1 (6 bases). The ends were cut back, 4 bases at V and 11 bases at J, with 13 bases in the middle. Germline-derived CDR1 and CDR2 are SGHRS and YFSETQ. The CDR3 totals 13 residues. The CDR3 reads CASSATGNDVLTF. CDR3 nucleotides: TGCGCCAGCAGCGCGACAGGTAACGACGTCCTGACTTTC.

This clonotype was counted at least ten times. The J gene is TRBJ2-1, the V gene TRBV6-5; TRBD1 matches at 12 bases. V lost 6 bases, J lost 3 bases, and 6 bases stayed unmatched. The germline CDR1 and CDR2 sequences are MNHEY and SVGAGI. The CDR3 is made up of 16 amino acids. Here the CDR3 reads CASSKGTGGLYNEQFF. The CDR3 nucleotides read TGTGCCAGCAGCAAGGGGACAGGGGGCCTCTACAATGAGCAGTTCTTC.

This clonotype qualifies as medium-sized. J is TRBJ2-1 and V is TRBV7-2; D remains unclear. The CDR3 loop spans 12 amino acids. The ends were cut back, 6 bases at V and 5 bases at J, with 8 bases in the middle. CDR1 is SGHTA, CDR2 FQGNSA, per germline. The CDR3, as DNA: TGTGCCAGCAGTGGACGGCACAATGAGCAGTTCTTC. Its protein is CASSGRHNEQFF.

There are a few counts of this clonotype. DNA for the CDR3: TGTGCCAGCAGCTTAATCAGGAGCACTGAAGCTTTCTTT. This encodes CASSLIRSTEAFF. The chain couples TRBV7-8 to TRBJ1-1, with D unclear. The germline CDR1 and CDR2 sequences are SGHVS and FQNEAQ. There are 13 residues in the CDR3. Between the trimmed V and J ends, which lost 2 bases and 4 bases, there was a span of 8 bases. The whole variable domain, filled in from reference TRBV7-8 and TRBJ1-1, reads GAGVSQSPRYKVAKRGQDVALRCDPISGHVSLFWYQQALGQGPEFLTYFQNEAQLDKSGLPSDRFFAERPEGSVSTLKIQRTQQEDSAVYLCASSLIRSTEAFFGQGTRLTVV.